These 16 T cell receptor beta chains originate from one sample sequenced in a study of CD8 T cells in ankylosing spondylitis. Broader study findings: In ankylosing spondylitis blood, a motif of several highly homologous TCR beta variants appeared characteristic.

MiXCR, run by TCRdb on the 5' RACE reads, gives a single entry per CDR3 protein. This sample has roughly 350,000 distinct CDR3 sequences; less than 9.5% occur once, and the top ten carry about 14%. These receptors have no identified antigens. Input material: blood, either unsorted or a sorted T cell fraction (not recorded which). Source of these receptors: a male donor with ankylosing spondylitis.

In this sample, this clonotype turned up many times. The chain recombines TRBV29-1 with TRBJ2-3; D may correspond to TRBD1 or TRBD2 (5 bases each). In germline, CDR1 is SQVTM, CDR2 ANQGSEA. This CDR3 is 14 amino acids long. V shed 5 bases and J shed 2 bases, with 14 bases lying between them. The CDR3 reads CSVPGRTITDTQYF. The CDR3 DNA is TGCAGCGTTCCGGGACGGACGATCACAGATACGCAGTATTTT.

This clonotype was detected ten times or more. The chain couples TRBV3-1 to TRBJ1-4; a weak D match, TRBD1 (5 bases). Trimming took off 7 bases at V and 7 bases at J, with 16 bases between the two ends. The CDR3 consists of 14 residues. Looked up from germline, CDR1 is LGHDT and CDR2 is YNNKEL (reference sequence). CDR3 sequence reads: CASTPDTRGEKLFF. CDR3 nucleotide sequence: TGTGCCAGCACCCCGGACACACGAGGTGAAAAACTGTTTTTT.

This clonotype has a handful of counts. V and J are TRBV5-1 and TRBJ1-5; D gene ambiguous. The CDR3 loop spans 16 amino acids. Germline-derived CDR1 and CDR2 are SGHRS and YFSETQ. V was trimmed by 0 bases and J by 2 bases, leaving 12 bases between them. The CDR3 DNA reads TGCGCCAGCAGCTTGGTCCCAGGAATGGGCAATCAGCCCCAGCATTTT. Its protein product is CASSLVPGMGNQPQHF.

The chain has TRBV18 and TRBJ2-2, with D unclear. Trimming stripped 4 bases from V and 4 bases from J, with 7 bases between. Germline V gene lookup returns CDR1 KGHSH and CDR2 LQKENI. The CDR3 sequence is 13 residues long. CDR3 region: CASSRAGTGELFF. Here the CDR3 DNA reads TGTGCCAGCTCACGAGCCGGCACCGGGGAGCTGTTTTTT.

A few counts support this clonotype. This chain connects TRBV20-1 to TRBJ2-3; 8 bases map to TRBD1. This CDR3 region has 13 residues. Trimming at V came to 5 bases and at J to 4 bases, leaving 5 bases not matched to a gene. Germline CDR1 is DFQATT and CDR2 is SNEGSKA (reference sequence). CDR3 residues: CSARTGYADTQYF. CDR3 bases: TGCAGTGCTCGGACAGGGTATGCAGATACGCAGTATTTT.

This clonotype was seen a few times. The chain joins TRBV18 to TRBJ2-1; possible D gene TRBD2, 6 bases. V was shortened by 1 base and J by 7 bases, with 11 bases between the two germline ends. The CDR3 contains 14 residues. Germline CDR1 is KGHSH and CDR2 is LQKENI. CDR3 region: CASSPLTRINEQFF. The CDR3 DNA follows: TGTGCCAGCTCACCACTGACTAGAATTAATGAGCAGTTCTTC.

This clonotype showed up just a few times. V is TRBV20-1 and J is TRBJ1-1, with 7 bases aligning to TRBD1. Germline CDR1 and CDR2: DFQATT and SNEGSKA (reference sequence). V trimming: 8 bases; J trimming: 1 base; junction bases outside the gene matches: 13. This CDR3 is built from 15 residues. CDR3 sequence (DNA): TGCAGTAAATTGACAGGGCCTCTTTCGAACACTGAAGCTTTCTTT. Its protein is CSKLTGPLSNTEAFF.

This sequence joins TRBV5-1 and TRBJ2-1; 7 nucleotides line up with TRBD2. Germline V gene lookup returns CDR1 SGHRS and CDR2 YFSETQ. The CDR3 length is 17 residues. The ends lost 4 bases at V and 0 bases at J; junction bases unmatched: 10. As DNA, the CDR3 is TGCGCCAGCAGCCCCGGTGGTGGCGGGAGCTCCTACAATGAGCAGTTCTTC. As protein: CASSPGGGGSSYNEQFF.

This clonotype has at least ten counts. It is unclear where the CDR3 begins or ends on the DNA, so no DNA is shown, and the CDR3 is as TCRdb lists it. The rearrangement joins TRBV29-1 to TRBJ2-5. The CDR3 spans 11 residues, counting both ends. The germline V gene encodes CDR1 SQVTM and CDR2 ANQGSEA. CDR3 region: CSVRFGETQYF.

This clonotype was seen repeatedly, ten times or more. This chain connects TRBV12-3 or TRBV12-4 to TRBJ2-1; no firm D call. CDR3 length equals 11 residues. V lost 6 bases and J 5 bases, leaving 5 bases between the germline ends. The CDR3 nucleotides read TGTGCCAGCAGGGGGAACAATGAGCAGTTCTTC. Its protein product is CASRGNNEQFF.

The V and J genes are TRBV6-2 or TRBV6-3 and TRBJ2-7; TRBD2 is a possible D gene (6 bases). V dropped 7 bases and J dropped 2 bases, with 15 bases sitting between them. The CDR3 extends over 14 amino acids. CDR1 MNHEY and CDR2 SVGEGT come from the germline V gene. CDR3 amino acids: CASTRWEETYEQYF. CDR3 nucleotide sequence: TGTGCCAGCACCCGGTGGGAGGAGACCTACGAGCAGTACTTC.

For the CDR3, the DNA is TGTGCCACCAGGACTAGCGGAGGGTCCTACGAGCAGTACTTC. Protein sequence: CATRTSGGSYEQYF. This chain uses TRBV10-3 with TRBJ2-7; 10 bases agree with TRBD2. The CDR3 has 14 residues. Germline V gives CDR1 ENHRY, CDR2 SYGVKD. Trimming took 10 bases from V and 1 from J; bases not matched to a gene: 7.

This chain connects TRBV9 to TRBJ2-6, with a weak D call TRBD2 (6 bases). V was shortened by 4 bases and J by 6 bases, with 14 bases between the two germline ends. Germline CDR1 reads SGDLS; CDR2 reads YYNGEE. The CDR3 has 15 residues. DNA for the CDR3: TGTGCCAGCAGCCCTAGAGGGGACTTGGCCAACGTCCTGACTTTC. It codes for CASSPRGDLANVLTF.

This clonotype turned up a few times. The DNA of the CDR3 is TGTGCCAGCAGTTGGCCACTAGCGGGGGATTTCTACGAGCAGTACTTC. As protein: CASSWPLAGDFYEQYF. The chain recombines TRBV6-2 or TRBV6-3 with TRBJ2-7; 11 positions agree with TRBD2. Germline CDR1 and CDR2: MNHEY and SVGEGT. V gave up 4 bases and J gave up 3 bases; unmatched junction bases: 8. CDR3 length: 16 amino acids.

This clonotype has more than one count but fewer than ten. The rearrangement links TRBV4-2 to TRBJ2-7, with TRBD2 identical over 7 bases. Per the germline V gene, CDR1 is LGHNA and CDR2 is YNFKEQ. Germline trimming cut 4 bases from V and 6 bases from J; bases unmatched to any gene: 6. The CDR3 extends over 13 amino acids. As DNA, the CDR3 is TGTGCCAGCAGCCCTGGGCGCGGGAGCGAGCAGTACTTC. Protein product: CASSPGRGSEQYF.

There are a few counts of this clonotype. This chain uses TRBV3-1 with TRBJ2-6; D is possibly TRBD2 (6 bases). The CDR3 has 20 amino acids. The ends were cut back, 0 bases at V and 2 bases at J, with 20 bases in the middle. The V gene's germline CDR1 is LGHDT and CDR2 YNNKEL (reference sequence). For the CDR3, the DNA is TGTGCCAGCAGCCAAGATCGGAGGGCAGGGATGAGCGCTGGGGCCAACGTCCTGACTTTC. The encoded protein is CASSQDRRAGMSAGANVLTF. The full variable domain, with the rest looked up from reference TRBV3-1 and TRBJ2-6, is DTAVSQTPKYLVTQMGNDKSIKCEQNLGHDTMYWYKQDSKKFLKIMFSYNNKELIINETVPNRFSPKSPDKAHLNLHINSLELGDSAVYFCASSQDRRAGMSAGANVLTFGAGSRLTVL.